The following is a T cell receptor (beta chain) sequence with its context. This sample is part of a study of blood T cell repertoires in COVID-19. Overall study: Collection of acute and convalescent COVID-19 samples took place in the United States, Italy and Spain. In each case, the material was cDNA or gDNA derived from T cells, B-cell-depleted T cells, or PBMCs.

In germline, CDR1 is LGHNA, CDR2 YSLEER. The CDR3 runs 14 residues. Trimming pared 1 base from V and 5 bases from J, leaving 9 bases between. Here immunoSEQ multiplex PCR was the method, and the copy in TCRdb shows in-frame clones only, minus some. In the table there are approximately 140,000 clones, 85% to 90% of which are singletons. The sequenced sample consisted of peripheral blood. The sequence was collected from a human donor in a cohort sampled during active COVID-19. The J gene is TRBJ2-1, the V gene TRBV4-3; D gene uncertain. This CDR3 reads CASSQVGSNNEQFF. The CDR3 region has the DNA TGCGCCAGCAGCCAAGTCGGTAGTAACAATGAGCAGTTCTTC.